This T cell receptor (beta chain) was observed in a study of radiotherapy plus CTLA-4 blockade in lung cancer. Clones were sequenced by immunoSEQ multiplex PCR, and TCRdb holds only the in-frame ones, with some missing. The repertoire holds tens of thousands of clones, approximately 83% seen once, with 2% to 2.5% in the top ten. Comments on this clone: The antigen remains undetermined. One junction end does not reproduce the germline sequence, and a read error may be involved.

Study-level points and caveats: Strongest reported response predictors: early blood clone changes and post-radiation interferon-beta. Tumor-derived TCR clones expanded in blood after radiotherapy plus ipilimumab.

CDR1 is MDHEN, CDR2 SYDVKM, per germline. The CDR3 contains 13 residues. The source was peripheral blood, collected from a patient treated with radiotherapy plus ipilimumab. This sequence originates from a human donor with non-small cell lung cancer who had a partial response to radiotherapy plus ipilimumab. This chain uses TRBV28 with TRBJ2-3; 12 bases align to TRBD2. The CDR3 DNA follows: TGTGCCAGCAGTCGACAGACTAGCGGGAGTCTTCATTTT. Amino acids: CASSRQTSGSLHF.